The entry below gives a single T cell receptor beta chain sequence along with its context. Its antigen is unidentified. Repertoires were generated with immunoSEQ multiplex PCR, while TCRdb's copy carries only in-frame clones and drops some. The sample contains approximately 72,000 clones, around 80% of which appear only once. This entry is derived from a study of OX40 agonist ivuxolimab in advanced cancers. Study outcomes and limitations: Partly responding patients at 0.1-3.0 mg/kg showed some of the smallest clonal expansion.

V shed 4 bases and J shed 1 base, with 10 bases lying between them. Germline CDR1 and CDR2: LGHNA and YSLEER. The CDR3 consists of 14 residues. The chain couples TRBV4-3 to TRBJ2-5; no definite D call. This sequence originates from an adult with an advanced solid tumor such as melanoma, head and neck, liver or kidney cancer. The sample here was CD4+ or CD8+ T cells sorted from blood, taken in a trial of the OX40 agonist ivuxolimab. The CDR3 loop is CASSLDAAQETQYF. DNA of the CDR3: TGCGCCAGCAGCCTAGACGCCGCCCAAGAGACCCAGTACTTC.